A selection of T cell receptor beta chains follows, all from one sample in a study of blood T cells in healthy people across ages. TCRdb independently ran MiXCR on the 5' RACE reads; one entry per CDR3 protein. The sample shows roughly 800,000 distinct CDR3 sequences, about 36% of them seen only once. Source material: blood. The receptors here all came from a man between 18 and 29 years old in good health. Each CDR3 is given with its conserved first and last residue. Each record gives: J gene, clone size, V gene, D gene, CDR3 protein, CDR3 DNA. The D gene is left open where the match is weak. Clone size appears in some rows only: once, few, many, or a class for an expanded clone.

J gene: TRBJ1-1; clone size: NA; V gene: TRBV19; D gene: NA; CDR3 protein: CTSSGHRVTEAFF; CDR3 DNA: TGTACCAGTAGCGGACACAGGGTTACTGAAGCTTTCTTT
J gene: TRBJ1-6; clone size: NA; V gene: TRBV20-1; D gene: TRBD1; CDR3 protein: CSARGTGANSPLHF; CDR3 DNA: TGCAGTGCTAGGGGGACAGGGGCTAATTCACCCCTCCACTTT
J gene: TRBJ1-2; clone size: few; V gene: TRBV12-3/TRBV12-4; D gene: NA; CDR3 protein: CASSPPGAGRRAYGYTF; CDR3 DNA: TGTGCCAGCAGTCCCCCTGGGGCAGGCCGGCGGGCCTATGGCTACACCTTC
J gene: TRBJ2-7; clone size: NA; V gene: TRBV12-3/TRBV12-4; D gene: NA; CDR3 protein: CASSLVRGGGISEQYF; CDR3 DNA: TGTGCCAGCAGTTTAGTTCGGGGAGGGGGTATATCCGAGCAGTACTTC
J gene: TRBJ2-1; clone size: NA; V gene: TRBV5-1; D gene: TRBD1; CDR3 protein: CASSSGDRPYNEQFF; CDR3 DNA: TGCGCCAGCAGCTCTGGGGACAGGCCCTACAATGAGCAGTTCTTC
J gene: TRBJ2-7; clone size: once; V gene: TRBV20-1; D gene: NA; CDR3 protein: CSAGAPDTYEQYF; CDR3 DNA: TGCAGTGCTGGGGCCCCAGACACCTACGAGCAGTACTTC
J gene: TRBJ1-1; clone size: NA; V gene: TRBV12-3/TRBV12-4; D gene: NA; CDR3 protein: CASSPRTLMNTEAFF; CDR3 DNA: TGTGCCAGCAGTCCCAGGACACTAATGAACACTGAAGCTTTCTTT
J gene: TRBJ2-5; clone size: NA; V gene: TRBV9; D gene: NA; CDR3 protein: CASSVNVGSETQYF; CDR3 DNA: TGTGCCAGCAGCGTAAATGTTGGGTCGGAGACCCAGTACTTC
J gene: TRBJ2-7; clone size: few; V gene: TRBV10-3; D gene: NA; CDR3 protein: CAISARGDNEQYF; CDR3 DNA: TGTGCCATCAGTGCCAGGGGAGACAATGAGCAGTACTTC
J gene: TRBJ2-5; clone size: NA; V gene: TRBV5-1; D gene: TRBD2; CDR3 protein: CASSLDSGKQETQYF; CDR3 DNA: TGCGCCAGCAGCTTGGATAGCGGGAAACAAGAGACCCAGTACTTC
J gene: TRBJ1-2; clone size: NA; V gene: TRBV20-1; D gene: NA; CDR3 protein: CSPNDGDTSTF; CDR3 DNA: TGCAGTCCCAACGATGGGGATACTTCCACCTTC
J gene: TRBJ1-2; clone size: NA; V gene: TRBV7-2; D gene: NA; CDR3 protein: CASSLAFVTANYGYTF; CDR3 DNA: TGTGCCAGCAGCTTAGCGTTTGTAACAGCTAACTATGGCTACACCTTC
J gene: TRBJ2-7; clone size: NA; V gene: TRBV5-1; D gene: NA; CDR3 protein: CASSPSLGDEQYF; CDR3 DNA: TGCGCCAGCAGCCCGTCGTTGGGAGACGAGCAGTACTTC
J gene: TRBJ2-1; clone size: NA; V gene: TRBV9; D gene: NA; CDR3 protein: CASSASNRDNEQIF; CDR3 DNA: TGTGCCAGCAGCGCCTCAAACAGGGACAATGAGCAGATCTTC
J gene: TRBJ2-1; clone size: few; V gene: TRBV14; D gene: TRBD1; CDR3 protein: CASSRGQGGNEQFF; CDR3 DNA: TGTGCCAGCAGTAGGGGACAGGGAGGGAATGAGCAGTTCTTC
J gene: TRBJ1-1; clone size: few; V gene: TRBV6-2/TRBV6-3; D gene: NA; CDR3 protein: CASSRNQGSEAFF; CDR3 DNA: TGTGCCAGCAGTCGGAACCAGGGTTCTGAAGCTTTCTTT
J gene: TRBJ2-5; clone size: NA; V gene: TRBV12-3/TRBV12-4; D gene: NA; CDR3 protein: CASILEAGETQYF; CDR3 DNA: TGTGCCAGCATTTTAGAGGCGGGTGAGACCCAGTACTTC